The 17 T cell receptor beta chains below were found in one sample sequenced in a study of cytomegalovirus exposure and HLA in healthy donors. Clones were sequenced by immunoSEQ multiplex PCR, and TCRdb holds only the in-frame ones, with some missing. The sample includes about 260,000 clones, 90% of them seen just once. What was sequenced was PBMCs. Every receptor here comes from a woman in her twenties or thirties in good health and CMV-seronegative.

V usage is TRBV7-2 and J usage is TRBJ2-4; TRBD2 aligns across 14 bases. CDR3 length: 19 residues. Losses at the gene ends were 3 bases for V and 6 bases for J; bases not matched to a gene: 13. Germline V CDR1 and CDR2: SGHTA, FQGNSA. In DNA, the CDR3 is TGTGCCAGCAGCTTGCCTGGGGTTGGACTAGCGGGAGGACCAAACATTCAGTACTTC. Encoded protein: CASSLPGVGLAGGPNIQYF.

CDR3 sequence (DNA): TGTGCCAGCAGCGAAGAAGCGGGAGCCTACAATGAGCAGTTCTTC. The encoded protein is CASSEEAGAYNEQFF. V is TRBV9 and J is TRBJ2-1; 8 bases match TRBD2. Germline V lookup: CDR1 SGDLS, CDR2 YYNGEE. With V trimmed by 3 bases and J by 2 bases, 4 bases remained unmatched. The CDR3 has 15 residues. Using reference TRBV9 and TRBJ2-1 for the parts outside the CDR3, the full variable domain is DSGVTQTPKHLITATGQRVTLRCSPRSGDLSVYWYQQSLDQGLQFLIQYYNGEERAKGNILERFSAQQFPDLHSELNLSSLELGDSALYFCASSEEAGAYNEQFFGPGTRLTVL.

J is TRBJ1-4 and V is TRBV7-2; 7 bases align to TRBD1. The CDR3 consists of 16 residues. Per the germline V gene, CDR1 is SGHTA and CDR2 is FQGNSA. V trimming: 4 bases; J trimming: 1 base; junction bases outside the gene matches: 6. CDR3 sequence (DNA): TGTGCCAGCAGCTCACAGGGGAGGGGAACTAATGAAAAACTGTTTTTT. Its translation: CASSSQGRGTNEKLFF. Based on the CDR3 plus reference TRBV7-2 and TRBJ1-4, the full variable domain is GAGVSQSPSNKVTEKGKDVELRCDPISGHTALYWYRQSLGQGLEFLIYFQGNSAPDKSGLPSDRFSAERTGGSVSTLTIQRTQQEDSAVYLCASSSQGRGTNEKLFFGSGTQLSVL.

The genes are TRBV11-3 and TRBJ2-1, with 7 bases matching TRBD2. The germline V gene has CDR1 SGHNT and CDR2 YENEEA. The J segment lost 3 bases and the V segment lost 0 bases, leaving 5 bases of the junction unmatched. The CDR3 length is 16 residues. Here the CDR3 DNA reads TGTGCCAGCAGCTTAGATGGGCTAGCGGTCTACAATGAGCAGTTCTTC. This encodes CASSLDGLAVYNEQFF.

J is TRBJ2-2 and V is TRBV9; D gene uncertain. Germline CDR1 is SGDLS and CDR2 is YYNGEE. The length of the CDR3 is 18 residues. V lost 0 bases, J lost 2 bases, and 17 bases lay in between. For the CDR3, the DNA is TGTGCCAGCAGCGTAGTGGCAGGCCCACCATTTAACACCGGGGAGCTGTTTTTT. It specifies CASSVVAGPPFNTGELFF.

V gene TRBV29-1 combines with J gene TRBJ2-1; 7 bases map to TRBD2. CDR1 is SQVTM and CDR2 is ANQGSEA in the germline V gene. V shed 8 bases and J 1 base; nucleotides not matched to a gene: 8. The CDR3 extends over 14 amino acids. CDR3 DNA sequence: TGCAGCTACCGGGGGAGGGCGTCCTACAATGAGCAGTTCTTC. Translating gives CSYRGRASYNEQFF.

The chain recombines TRBV25-1 with TRBJ2-7; TRBD1 is a possible D gene (7 bases). CDR1 and CDR2 from the germline V gene are MGHDK and SYGVNS. The CDR3 is 16 residues long. Trimming left V 6 bases short and J 2 bases short, with 20 bases between. The CDR3 here is CASSDPRGAGTYEQYF. DNA of the CDR3: TGTGCCAGCAGCGACCCCAGGGGGGCCGGCACCTACGAGCAGTACTTC.

The gene calls are TRBV18 and TRBJ2-2, with D possibly being TRBD1 or TRBD2 (6 bases each). Looked up from germline, CDR1 is KGHSH and CDR2 is LQKENI. Trimming took off 4 bases at V and 5 bases at J, with 14 bases between the two ends. There are 15 residues in the CDR3. The DNA of the CDR3 is TGTGCCAGCTCACGACAGAAGGGGGGAACCGGGGAGCTGTTTTTT. It encodes CASSRQKGGTGELFF.

In this sample, this clone turned up once. The rearrangement links TRBV4-3 to TRBJ2-5, with 9 bases that match TRBD2. Per germline, CDR1 LGHNA and CDR2 YSLEER. Trimming at V came to 0 bases and at J to 5 bases, leaving 10 bases not matched to a gene. The CDR3 covers 17 residues. The DNA for the CDR3 is TGCGCCAGCAGCCAAGATATCGGCGGGAGGGCCCGGGAGACCCAGTACTTC. Its translation is CASSQDIGGRARETQYF.

The rearrangement joins TRBV6-5 to TRBJ2-1, with 7 bases that match TRBD1. Germline CDR1 MNHEY, CDR2 SVGAGI. This CDR3 spans 14 amino acids. Trimming at V came to 6 bases and at J to 8 bases, leaving 10 bases not matched to a gene. The CDR3 DNA is TGTGCCAGCAGCCTCGCGAGGGGGCCCGATGAGCAGTTCTTC. This codes for CASSLARGPDEQFF.

The V call is TRBV7-8, the J call TRBJ2-7, with 7 bases that match TRBD1. V lost 5 bases and J lost 5; bases outside the gene matches: 6. The CDR3 spans 13 residues. Germline loops: CDR1 SGHVS, CDR2 FQNEAQ. The CDR3 sequence is CASSRQGINEQYF. The CDR3 DNA follows: TGTGCCAGCAGCCGACAGGGAATCAACGAGCAGTACTTC.

The chain recombines TRBV5-1 with TRBJ2-3; TRBD2 matches at 8 bases. This CDR3 region has 18 residues. Germline-derived CDR1 and CDR2 are SGHRS and YFSETQ. V dropped 0 bases and J dropped 6; count of bases not matched to a gene: 15. The CDR3 reads CASSLGGTSGVFWDTQYF. The CDR3 DNA follows: TGCGCCAGCAGCTTGGGTGGAACTAGCGGAGTCTTTTGGGATACGCAGTATTTT.

A single count supports this clone. The chain is built from TRBV4-3 and TRBJ2-7, with 8 bases lining up with TRBD1. The CDR3 contains 14 residues. Unmatched junction bases numbered 5, after V lost 5 bases and J lost 2 bases. Germline-derived CDR1 and CDR2 are LGHNA and YSLEER. This CDR3 is CASSVGTGPYEQYF. CDR3 nucleotide sequence: TGCGCCAGCAGCGTCGGGACAGGCCCCTACGAGCAGTACTTC.

The V call is TRBV27, the J call TRBJ2-1, with D unresolved. Germline CDR1 reads MNHEY; CDR2 reads SMNVEV (reference sequence). The V and J ends lost 7 bases and 4 bases respectively, with 17 bases between them. The CDR3 is 15 residues long. This CDR3 is CASTTDFGVYNEQFF. The CDR3 DNA reads as TGTGCCAGCACCACCGATTTTGGGGTTTACAATGAGCAGTTCTTC.

The chain employs TRBV9 and TRBJ2-3; D may be TRBD2 (6 bases). Germline CDR1 SGDLS, CDR2 YYNGEE. Trimming removed 0 bases at V and 3 bases at J, with 11 bases between. This CDR3 is built from 15 residues. The CDR3 spells CASSVAGTVTDTQYF. The CDR3 nucleotides read TGTGCCAGCAGCGTAGCGGGGACTGTGACAGATACGCAGTATTTT.

The genes are TRBV5-1 and TRBJ1-2, with TRBD1 identical over 7 bases. Germline CDR1 is SGHRS and CDR2 is YFSETQ. Trimming took 2 bases from V and 6 from J; bases not matched to a gene: 4. This CDR3 is built from 13 residues. The CDR3: CASSLRQGDGYTF. For the CDR3, the DNA is TGCGCCAGCAGCTTAAGACAGGGAGATGGCTACACCTTC.

The chain recombines TRBV7-2 with TRBJ1-1; D not resolved. The CDR3 length is 15 residues. Trimming stripped 2 bases from V and 4 bases from J, with 14 bases between. Germline V CDR1 and CDR2: SGHTA, FQGNSA. CDR3 in amino acids: CASSLPVGALTEAFF. DNA for the CDR3: TGTGCCAGCAGCTTACCCGTCGGAGCCCTCACTGAAGCTTTCTTT.